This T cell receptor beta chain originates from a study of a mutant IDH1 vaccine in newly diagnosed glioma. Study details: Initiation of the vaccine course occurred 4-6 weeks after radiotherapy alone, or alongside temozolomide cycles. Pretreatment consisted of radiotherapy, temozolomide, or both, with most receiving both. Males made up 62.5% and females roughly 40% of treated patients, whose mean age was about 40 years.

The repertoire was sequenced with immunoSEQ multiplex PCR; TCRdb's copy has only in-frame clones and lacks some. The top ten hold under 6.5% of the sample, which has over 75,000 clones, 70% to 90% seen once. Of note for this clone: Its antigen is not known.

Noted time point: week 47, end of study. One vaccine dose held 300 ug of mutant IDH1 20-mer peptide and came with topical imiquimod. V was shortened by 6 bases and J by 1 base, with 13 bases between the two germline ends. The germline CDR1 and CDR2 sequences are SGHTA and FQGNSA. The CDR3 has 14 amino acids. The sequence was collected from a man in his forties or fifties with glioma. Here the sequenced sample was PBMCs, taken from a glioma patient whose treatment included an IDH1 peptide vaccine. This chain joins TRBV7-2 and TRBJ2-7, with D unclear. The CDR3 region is CASRTRTESYEQYF. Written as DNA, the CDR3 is TGTGCCAGCAGGACAAGGACCGAATCCTACGAGCAGTACTTC. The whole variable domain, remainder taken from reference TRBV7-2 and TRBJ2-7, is GAGVSQSPSNKVTEKGKDVELRCDPISGHTALYWYRQSLGQGLEFLIYFQGNSAPDKSGLPSDRFSAERTGGSVSTLTIQRTQQEDSAVYLCASRTRTESYEQYFGPGTRLTVT.